The 20 T cell receptor beta chains below all came from one sample that was sequenced in a study of T-cell reconstitution after alpha-beta-depleted transplantation in children. A library of TCRbeta sequences, prepared with unique molecular identifiers, was generated. MiXCR, run by TCRdb on the PCR reads, gives a single entry per CDR3 protein. The table has around 580,000 distinct CDR3 sequences, 23% seen once. The source was PBMCs, mostly from graft donor cells, collected 360 days after TCRalphabeta/CD19-depleted stem cell transplant. The receptors derive from a boy younger than two who had a stem cell transplant for acute myeloid leukemia, so the T cells may come from the graft donor.

The J gene is TRBJ2-3, the V gene TRBV11-2, with 7 nucleotides matching TRBD2. The J segment lost 2 bases and the V segment lost 5 bases, leaving 10 bases of the junction unmatched. The germline CDR1 and CDR2 sequences are SGHAT and FQNNGV. The CDR3 length is 16 residues. CDR3 in amino acids: CASSERGGGDTDTQYF. The CDR3, as DNA: TGTGCCAGCAGCGAGCGCGGGGGAGGAGACACAGATACGCAGTATTTT. Combining the CDR3 with reference TRBV11-2 and TRBJ2-3 gives the whole variable domain EAGVAQSPRYKIIEKRQSVAFWCNPISGHATLYWYQQILGQGPKLLIQFQNNGVVDDSQLPKDRFSAERLKGVDSTLKIQPAKLEDSAVYLCASSERGGGDTDTQYFGPGTRLTVL.

This clonotype was seen at least ten times. This chain connects TRBV6-1 to TRBJ2-2; 9 nucleotides align to TRBD1. Trimming removed 7 bases from V and 1 base from J; junction bases left unmatched: 4. Germline assignment: CDR1 MNHNS and CDR2 SASEGT. The length of the CDR3 is 15 residues. DNA of the CDR3: TGTGCCAGCAAACCGGGACAGGGGAACACCGGGGAGCTGTTTTTT. Its protein product is CASKPGQGNTGELFF.

This chain uses TRBV5-1 with TRBJ1-1, with D uncertain. V lost 1 base and J 4 bases, leaving 17 bases between the germline ends. The CDR3 is 16 residues long. Germline V gene sequence: CDR1 SGHRS, CDR2 YFSETQ. CDR3 residues: CASSLTRGKGGTEAFF. CDR3 nucleotide sequence: TGCGCCAGCAGCTTGACCCGTGGGAAGGGAGGCACTGAAGCTTTCTTT.

The rearrangement joins TRBV6-5 to TRBJ2-3; 8 positions match TRBD2. The ends lost 0 bases at V and 6 bases at J; junction bases unmatched: 5. This CDR3 comprises 15 residues. Germline assignment: CDR1 MNHEY and CDR2 SVGAGI. CDR3 region: CASSYSGGGRDTQYF. As DNA, the CDR3 is TGTGCCAGCAGTTACTCCGGCGGGGGGAGGGATACGCAGTATTTT.

This clonotype occurred many times. V and J are TRBV20-1 and TRBJ2-5; 8 bases are shared with TRBD2. CDR1 is DFQATT, CDR2 SNEGSKA, per germline (reference sequence). The CDR3 contains 14 residues. The trim removed 6 bases at V and 2 bases at J, leaving 8 bases unmatched. This chain's CDR3 is CSAPSSGGQETQYF. For the CDR3, the DNA is TGCAGTGCGCCTTCGTCGGGGGGGCAAGAGACCCAGTACTTC.

A few counts support this clonotype. This chain joins TRBV20-1 and TRBJ2-1; possible D gene TRBD2, 5 bases. The CDR3 is 16 residues long. Germline V gene data show CDR1 as DFQATT and CDR2 as SNEGSKA (reference sequence). V was cut by 0 bases and J by 12 bases, with 24 bases left in between. The CDR3 DNA sequence: TGCAGTGCTAGAGATCTCCTAGCCCTAGTTACAACTGGGCAGTTCTTC. Amino acid sequence: CSARDLLALVTTGQFF.

The chain has TRBV11-2 and TRBJ2-7; 7 bases fit TRBD1. J was trimmed by 6 bases and V by 5 bases; bases with no gene match: 7. Germline V gene data show CDR1 as SGHAT and CDR2 as FQNNGV. The CDR3 is 13 amino acids. The CDR3 loop is CASSLQGVGEQYV. Written as DNA, the CDR3 is TGTGCCAGCAGCCTCCAGGGGGTTGGCGAGCAGTACGTC.

This clonotype was seen at least ten times. This chain uses TRBV27 with TRBJ2-1; 8 bases match TRBD2. This CDR3 has 13 residues. Trimming removed 5 bases from V and 14 bases from J; junction bases left unmatched: 11. Germline values: CDR1 MNHEY, CDR2 SMNVEV (reference sequence). This chain's CDR3 is CASSPWVGLVEFF. The CDR3 nucleotides read TGTGCCAGCAGTCCCTGGGTGGGACTAGTAGAGTTCTTC.

This clonotype was observed at least ten times. This chain uses TRBV29-1 with TRBJ1-2, with D maybe TRBD1 (5 bases). The CDR3 covers 14 residues. The germline V and J ends were trimmed by 5 bases and 0 bases, with 13 bases remaining between them. Germline V CDR1 and CDR2: SQVTM, ANQGSEA. The chain's CDR3 is CSVQGTYSNYGYTF. CDR3 coding DNA: TGCAGCGTTCAGGGTACATACTCTAACTATGGCTACACCTTC.

V is TRBV11-1 and J is TRBJ2-3; 10 bases are a match to TRBD2. CDR1 SGHAT and CDR2 FQDESV come from the germline V gene (reference sequence). CDR3 length: 19 residues. V dropped 5 bases and J dropped 0; count of bases not matched to a gene: 14. CDR3 in DNA: TGTGCCAGCAGCATTAAGGGAAGCGGGGGGGTGACTAGCACAGATACGCAGTATTTT. Protein: CASSIKGSGGVTSTDTQYF.

This clonotype turned up a few times. CDR3 nucleotide sequence: TGTGCCAGCAGTCCAGGGGGGTGGTACGCCGGGGAGCTGTTTTTT. Its protein is CASSPGGWYAGELFF. V gene TRBV27 combines with J gene TRBJ2-2; the D gene is possibly TRBD1 (7 bases). Trimming pared 5 bases from V and 6 bases from J, leaving 16 bases between. CDR1 MNHEY and CDR2 SMNVEV come from the germline V gene (reference sequence). The CDR3 length is 15 residues.

The V gene is TRBV15, the J gene TRBJ2-5; D is possibly TRBD2 (6 bases). This CDR3 has 16 residues. Between the trimmed V and J ends, which lost 0 bases and 2 bases, there was a span of 13 bases. Germline-derived CDR1 and CDR2 are LNHNV and YYDKDF (reference sequence). CDR3: CATSRETSSLQETQYF. As DNA, the CDR3 is TGTGCCACCAGCAGAGAAACTAGCTCCCTACAAGAGACCCAGTACTTC.

This clonotype was picked up many times. The rearrangement joins TRBV20-1 to TRBJ2-7, with 10 bases fitting TRBD2. Germline V gene data show CDR1 as DFQATT and CDR2 as SNEGSKA (reference sequence). CDR3 length: 14 residues. V shed 3 bases, J shed 6 bases, and the junction held 8 bases outside the gene matches. The CDR3 loop is CSARTAGGRSEQYF. In DNA, the CDR3 is TGCAGTGCTAGGACAGCGGGGGGGCGGAGCGAGCAGTACTTC.

In its sample, this clonotype was seen a few times. This rearrangement joins TRBV28 to TRBJ2-7, with a possible D match to TRBD1 (5 bases). The germline CDR1 and CDR2 sequences are MDHEN and SYDVKM. The germline V and J ends were trimmed by 8 bases and 3 bases, with 14 bases remaining between them. The CDR3 has 13 amino acids. This CDR3 is CASSEAGRYEQYV. CDR3 bases: TGTGCCAGCTCCGAGGCAGGGCGCTACGAGCAGTACGTC.

This clonotype was counted at least ten times. The rearrangement links TRBV3-1 to TRBJ2-5; TRBD2 matches 7 bases. Germline V gene data show CDR1 as LGHDT and CDR2 as YNNKEL (reference sequence). The trim removed 4 bases at V and 5 bases at J, leaving 7 bases unmatched. The CDR3 covers 14 residues. This CDR3 is CASSPGGSGETQYF. The CDR3 DNA follows: TGTGCCAGCAGCCCCGGGGGTAGCGGGGAGACCCAGTACTTC.

In this sample, this clonotype turned up many times. The V and J genes are TRBV28 and TRBJ2-7, with D possibly being TRBD1 or TRBD2 (6 bases each). The CDR3 runs to 14 residues. Trimming cost V 3 bases and J 3 bases, with 12 bases left between them. Germline V CDR1 and CDR2: MDHEN, SYDVKM. This chain's CDR3 is CASSFGGRNYEQYV. In nucleotides, the CDR3 is TGTGCCAGCAGTTTCGGGGGCAGGAACTACGAGCAGTACGTC.

The chain couples TRBV12-3 or TRBV12-4 to TRBJ2-3; 8 bases agree with TRBD2. The junction had 11 bases not matched to a gene; V was cut back by 3 bases and J by 6 bases. The length of the CDR3 is 16 residues. The CDR3 sequence: CASSFAGGTFKDTQYF. The CDR3, as DNA: TGTGCCAGCAGTTTTGCGGGGGGCACCTTCAAGGATACGCAGTATTTT.

The CDR3 here is CASSHRGGGQYV. DNA of the CDR3: TGTGCCAGCAGTCACCGGGGGGGAGGGCAGTACGTC. The gene calls are TRBV28 and TRBJ2-7; 8 bases match TRBD2. Unmatched junction bases numbered 6, after V lost 5 bases and J lost 9 bases. CDR3 length: 12 amino acids. Per germline, CDR1 MDHEN and CDR2 SYDVKM.

This clonotype has at least ten counts. V is TRBV20-1 and J is TRBJ1-5; D unresolved. With 3 bases removed from V and 7 bases from J, the gap between germline ends came to 7 bases. Per germline, CDR1 DFQATT and CDR2 SNEGSKA (reference sequence). This CDR3 has 11 residues. CDR3: CSARGQQPQHF. The CDR3 DNA is TGCAGTGCTAGGGGCCAGCAGCCCCAGCATTTT.

This clonotype was recorded a few times. This chain uses TRBV5-1 with TRBJ2-3, with D tentatively TRBD2 (5 bases). There are 16 residues in the CDR3. V was clipped by 0 bases and J by 6 bases, with 17 bases between them. Germline lookup yields CDR1 SGHRS and CDR2 YFSETQ. CDR3 coding DNA: TGCGCCAGCAGCTTGGTAGCTAGCTTGTCCATTGATACGCAGTATTTT. This encodes CASSLVASLSIDTQYF.